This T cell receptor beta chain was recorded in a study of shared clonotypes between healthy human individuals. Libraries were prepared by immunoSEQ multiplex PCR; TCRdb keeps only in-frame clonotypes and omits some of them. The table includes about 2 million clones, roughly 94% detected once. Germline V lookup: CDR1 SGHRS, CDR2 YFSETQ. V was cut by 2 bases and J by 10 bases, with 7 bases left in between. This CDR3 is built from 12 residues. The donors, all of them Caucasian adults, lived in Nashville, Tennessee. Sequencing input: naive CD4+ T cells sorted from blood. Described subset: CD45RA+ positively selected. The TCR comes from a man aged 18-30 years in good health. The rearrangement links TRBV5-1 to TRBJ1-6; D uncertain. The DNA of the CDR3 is TGCGCCAGCAGCTTAAGGAAATCACCCCTCCACTTT. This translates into CASSLRKSPLHF.